This T cell receptor beta chain was obtained from a study of T-cell memory formation after mild COVID-19 listed by TCRdb under 2021. Regarding the research as a whole: TCR sequence clusters from the two donors were largely donor specific. The cohort was made up of two young adult volunteers, one female and one male, who were previously healthy. In two donors, T-cell clones that expanded and contracted after mild COVID-19 were followed by sequencing TCRalpha and TCRbeta repertoires longitudinally.

This clonotype was picked up a small number of times. Its specific antigen is unknown. There are no base qualities to consult, and no much larger clone falls within one base. Sequencing was carried out with an Illumina NovaSeq 6000. TCRalpha and TCRbeta cDNA libraries were constructed by 5'RACE with constant-segment primers, with sample barcodes and unique molecular identifiers being introduced. Trizol reagent was used to extract RNA from every sample. Libraries were amplified in two PCR steps, with a second sample barcode and Illumina TruSeq adapters added in the second step. The libraries were sequenced on an Illumina NovaSeq using 2 x 150 bp paired-end reads. Per the original workflow: Reads were demultiplexed and collapsed into UMI-guided consensus sequences with migec v1.2.7. Using mixcr v2.1.11, the UMI consensuses were aligned to TRA and TRB V and J templates and assembled into clonotypes. Expanded or contracted clonotypes were those called significant by both edgeR and NoisET, with noise models trained on biological replicates. For edgeR calls, the cutoffs were a false discovery rate-adjusted p below 0.01 and a log2 fold-change threshold of 1. As an exploratory analysis of dynamics, PCA with hierarchical clustering was applied to max-normalized trajectories of the 1000 most abundant clonotypes. Separately sequenced CD4+ and CD8+ repertoires were used to assign the CD4 or CD8 phenotype of responding clones. The raw public reads went through TCRdb reprocessing: fastp at Q25, MiXCR clone calling, in-frame beta chains kept. Records with the same CDR3 protein are collapsed into one entry carrying the most frequent genes and DNA. The V and J calls were not made by the authors but by TCRdb's processing. The table for this sample lists 400,000 or so distinct CDR3 sequences; 20% to 25% of them were counted only once. The top ten clones comprise under 15% of the sample.

PBMCs were isolated by Ficoll-Paque density gradient centrifugation. Its CDR3 holds 14 amino acids, cysteine through phenylalanine. The entry retains the CDR3 DNA only, 42 bases that are in frame from base 1. V has 2 bases trimmed and J has 3 bases trimmed; junction bases matching no gene number 1. The research as a whole found: Clones contracting from day 15 to 85 had balanced CD4/CD8 phenotypes, while a second wave expanding from day 15 to 37 was biased towards CD4+. Some responding clones were detected in pre-infection memory, which suggested that pre-existing cross-reactive memory T cells had joined the SARS-CoV-2 response. Contracting CD4+ clones were located mainly in the CM and EM memory subsets, whereas CD8+ clones were found to be enriched in EMRA. The study included only a couple of mild cases, and larger cohorts that include severe cases with pre-infection samples were judged to be necessary. SARS-CoV-2 specificity was not confirmed for the second-wave clones peaking on day 37.

The chain is made from TRBV12-3 or TRBV12-4 and TRBJ2-1; 7 bases in the middle match TRBD2. The clonotype originates from an adult woman who had mild COVID-19 (a few samples of this study predate the infection). The sample titles of this study are shuffled in the database, so cell type and time point are left out; the donor was told from shared clones. Sequencing input: PBMCs or a T cell subset sorted from them (not recorded which). The nucleotide sequence is given as TGTGCCAGCAGTTTATGGGGGGGCTACAATGAGCAGTTCTTC. It specifies CASSLWGGYNEQFF.